This T cell receptor (beta chain) was profiled in a study of T cells after yellow fever vaccination. Template-switching 5'RACE yielded the TCR cDNA; a universal primer site and UMIs were added in the process. TCRdb ran MiXCR on the 5' RACE reads and lists one entry per CDR3 protein. Seen here are 500,000 to 650,000 distinct CDR3 sequences, roughly 13% observed once, and the top ten hold around 15%. This clonotype was seen a handful of times. The germline CDR1 and CDR2 sequences are DFQATT and SNEGSKA (reference sequence). The length of the CDR3 is 19 residues. The ends lost 3 bases at V and 4 bases at J; junction bases unmatched: 20.

This chain connects TRBV20-1 to TRBJ2-5; 10 nucleotides match TRBD1. The clonotype comes from a man aged 30 to 45 who received the YFV17D yellow fever vaccine. The sequencing used PBMCs, collected on the day of the yellow fever booster vaccination. The CDR3 nucleotides read TGCAGTGCTAGCATTTGGAAGCGAATTGGGACAGGGGTGGCAGAGACCCAGTACTTC. It codes for CSASIWKRIGTGVAETQYF.